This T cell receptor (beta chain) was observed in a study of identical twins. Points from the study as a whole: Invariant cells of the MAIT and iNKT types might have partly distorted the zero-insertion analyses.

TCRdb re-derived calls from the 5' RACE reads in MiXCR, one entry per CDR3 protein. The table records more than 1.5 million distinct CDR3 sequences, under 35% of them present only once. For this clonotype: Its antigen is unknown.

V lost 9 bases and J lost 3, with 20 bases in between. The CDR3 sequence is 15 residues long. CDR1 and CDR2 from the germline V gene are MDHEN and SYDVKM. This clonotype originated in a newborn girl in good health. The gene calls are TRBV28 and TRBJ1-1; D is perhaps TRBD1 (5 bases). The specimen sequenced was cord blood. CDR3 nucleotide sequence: TGTGCCAGTATACCAAGGGGCGAATGGTACACTGAAGCTTTCTTT. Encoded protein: CASIPRGEWYTEAFF.